This TCR beta chain appears in the sequencing data of a study of PD-1 blockade in classical Hodgkin lymphoma. Relapse was seen in all patients after autologous stem cell transplantation, and brentuximab vedotin exposure was variable. Data came from immunoSEQ multiplex PCR; TCRdb stores just in-frame clones and leaves some out. The repertoire holds some 46,000 clones, with around 80% as singletons. CDR1 is SGHTA, CDR2 FQGNSA, per germline. The CDR3 is made up of 18 amino acids. V gave up 5 bases and J gave up 7 bases; unmatched junction bases: 16. Specimen: peripheral blood mononuclear cells (PBMCs), collected before the second cycle of nivolumab. V is TRBV7-2 and J is TRBJ2-2, with 10 bases that match TRBD2. This TCR came from a human donor with classical Hodgkin lymphoma. CDR3 sequence reads: CASSPAGMGLAGVGELFF. CDR3 nucleotides: TGTGCCAGCAGCCCGGCGGGGATGGGGCTAGCGGGGGTCGGGGAGCTGTTTTTT. Full variable domain (outside the CDR3, taken from reference TRBV7-2 and TRBJ2-2): GAGVSQSPSNKVTEKGKDVELRCDPISGHTALYWYRQSLGQGLEFLIYFQGNSAPDKSGLPSDRFSAERTGGSVSTLTIQRTQQEDSAVYLCASSPAGMGLAGVGELFFGEGSRLTVL.